What follows are 26 T cell receptor beta chains derived from one specimen sequenced in a study of T-cell reconstitution after alpha-beta-depleted transplantation in children. Using unique molecular identifiers, the investigators prepared the TCRbeta library. TCRdb passed the PCR reads through MiXCR, listing each CDR3 protein once. The repertoire holds about 870,000 distinct CDR3 sequences, with 15% to 20% as singletons. The starting material was PBMCs, mostly from graft donor cells, obtained 360 days after TCRalphabeta/CD19-depleted stem cell transplant. Receptors originate from a male patient younger than 18 who had a stem cell transplant for acute lymphoblastic leukemia, so the T cells may come from the graft donor.

This clonotype was observed a few times. The V and J genes are TRBV18 and TRBJ2-7; D is unclear. CDR1 and CDR2 from the germline V gene are KGHSH and LQKENI. Trimming left V 4 bases short and J 2 bases short, with 12 bases between. The CDR3 runs to 14 residues. DNA of the CDR3: TGTGCCAGCTCACTATGGGTTAAAACCTACGAGCAGTACTTC. Translation gives CASSLWVKTYEQYF.

In this sample, this clonotype turned up a few times. The rearrangement joins TRBV20-1 to TRBJ1-2, with a possible D match to TRBD1 (5 bases). The CDR3 runs to 17 residues. Germline V gene data show CDR1 as DFQATT and CDR2 as SNEGSKA (reference sequence). With 7 bases removed from V and 4 bases from J, the gap between germline ends came to 28 bases. Here the CDR3 reads CSGGTHSHHLTSYGYTF. CDR3 DNA: TGCAGTGGGGGGACGCATAGTCATCATTTAACCTCCTATGGCTACACCTTC.

The rearrangement links TRBV7-6 to TRBJ2-7; TRBD2 is a possible D gene (6 bases). This CDR3 contains 15 residues. Germline CDR1 is SGHVS and CDR2 is FNYEAQ. The V and J ends lost 5 bases and 5 bases respectively, with 19 bases between them. In DNA, the CDR3 is TGTGCCAGCAGCCCCACCCAGGGTTCGGGGGACGAGCAGTACTTC. The encoded protein is CASSPTQGSGDEQYF.

This clonotype was counted between two and nine times. The chain employs TRBV5-6 and TRBJ2-7, with TRBD2 matching 11 bases. This CDR3 contains 16 residues. Looked up from germline, CDR1 is SGHDT and CDR2 is YYEEEE. The V and J ends lost 2 bases and 7 bases, in that order; junction bases with no gene match: 11. CDR3 protein: CASSLGLGLAEREQYF. As DNA, the CDR3 is TGTGCCAGCAGCTTAGGCTTGGGACTAGCGGAGCGTGAGCAGTACTTC.

This clonotype has a handful of counts. This rearrangement joins TRBV12-3 or TRBV12-4 to TRBJ2-7, with 8 bases lining up with TRBD2. V was clipped by 8 bases and J by 7 bases; unmatched bases: 19. The CDR3 runs 16 residues. The CDR3 nucleotides are TGTGCCAGCGGTTGGGGCTATTTAGCGGGGTTAGGGGAGCAGTACTTC. It encodes CASGWGYLAGLGEQYF.

This clonotype was observed a few times. This sequence joins TRBV9 and TRBJ1-2; perhaps TRBD1 as D (5 bases). The CDR3 contains 14 residues. Trimming took 0 bases from V and 6 from J, leaving 12 bases between them. The germline V gene has CDR1 SGDLS and CDR2 YYNGEE. CDR3 sequence reads: CASSVVSGTDGYTF. Here the CDR3 DNA reads TGTGCCAGCAGCGTAGTCTCAGGGACGGATGGCTACACCTTC.

This clonotype was observed a handful of times. The CDR3 loop is CASSPNSDYNEQFF. Here the CDR3 DNA reads TGTGCCAGCAGCCCAAACTCAGATTACAATGAGCAGTTCTTC. The chain recombines TRBV7-3 with TRBJ2-1; D is ambiguous. Germline CDR1 reads SGHTA; CDR2 reads FQGTGA. V gave up 5 bases and J gave up 4 bases, with 12 bases separating them. The CDR3 runs to 14 residues. Looking up the rest from reference TRBV7-3 and TRBJ2-1 gives the full variable domain: GAGVSQTPSNKVTEKGKYVELRCDPISGHTALYWYRQSLGQGPEFLIYFQGTGAADDSGLPNDRFFAVRPEGSVSTLKIQRTERGDSAVYLCASSPNSDYNEQFFGPGTRLTVL.

The chain couples TRBV12-3 or TRBV12-4 to TRBJ1-5, with 9 nucleotides matching TRBD1. With 6 bases clipped from V and 5 bases from J, the junction kept 8 bases outside the gene matches. The CDR3 is 15 amino acids. The CDR3 nucleotides read TGTGCCAGCAGAACCGGGACAGGGACGGATCAGCCCCAGCATTTT. Translating gives CASRTGTGTDQPQHF.

This clonotype was seen at least ten times. The V gene is TRBV14, the J gene TRBJ2-3, with TRBD1 matching 7 bases. This CDR3 is built from 16 residues. The germline V gene has CDR1 SGHDN and CDR2 FVKESK. Losses at the gene ends were 0 bases for V and 2 bases for J; bases not matched to a gene: 5. DNA for the CDR3: TGTGCCAGCAGCCAAGATTACAGGGGAGACACAGATACGCAGTATTTT. Protein: CASSQDYRGDTDTQYF.

About this clonotype itself: A read error may be the cause here, since a much bigger clone is one base away. The CDR3 DNA reads TGTGCCAGCAATCGGGACCGCCGACCGTACAAGCAGTACTTC. It is translated as CASNRDRRPYKQYF. The gene calls are TRBV12-3 or TRBV12-4 and TRBJ2-7; D possibly uses TRBD1 or TRBD2 (5 bases each). V shed 7 bases and J shed 8 bases, with 21 bases lying between them. CDR3 length: 14 residues.

This clonotype was observed a few times. J is TRBJ2-5 and V is TRBV7-3, with 13 bases aligning to TRBD2. Losses at the gene ends were 0 bases for V and 4 bases for J; bases not matched to a gene: 2. The germline CDR1 and CDR2 sequences are SGHTA and FQGTGA. The CDR3 consists of 16 residues. The CDR3: CASSLTLAGGRETQYF. CDR3 sequence (DNA): TGTGCCAGCAGCTTAACACTAGCGGGAGGGAGAGAGACCCAGTACTTC.

V and J are TRBV7-8 and TRBJ2-1; D remains ambiguous. The CDR3 runs to 15 residues. Between the trimmed V and J ends, which lost 6 bases and 0 bases, there was a span of 12 bases. CDR1 and CDR2 from the germline V gene are SGHVS and FQNEAQ. The CDR3 loop is CASRHEPSSYNEQFF. CDR3 nucleotide sequence: TGTGCCAGCAGACATGAACCGAGCTCCTACAATGAGCAGTTCTTC.

This chain's CDR3 is CASSLGDTLKTQYF. The CDR3 nucleotides read TGCGCCAGCAGCTTAGGAGACACCCTAAAGACCCAGTACTTC. The chain employs TRBV5-1 and TRBJ2-5; D not resolved. V was clipped by 2 bases and J by 6 bases, with 14 bases between them. CDR1 and CDR2 (germline): SGHRS, YFSETQ. CDR3 size: 14 residues.

Many counts were recorded for this clonotype. The chain is built from TRBV7-2 and TRBJ2-7, with TRBD1 matching 9 bases. Trimming removed 4 bases from V and 1 base from J; junction bases left unmatched: 5. The CDR3 totals 15 residues. The V gene's germline CDR1 is SGHTA and CDR2 FQGNSA. The CDR3 loop is CASSSWGTGSYEQYF. Here the CDR3 DNA reads TGTGCCAGCAGCTCCTGGGGGACAGGGTCCTACGAGCAGTACTTC.

The V gene is TRBV7-3, the J gene TRBJ2-2, with no clear D. In germline, CDR1 is SGHTA, CDR2 FQGTGA. Trimming removed 2 bases at V and 4 bases at J, with 14 bases between. The CDR3 is 16 amino acids. CDR3 bases: TGTGCCAGCAGCTTATGGTGGGATTGTTTCACCGGGGAGCTGTTTTTT. This sequence encodes CASSLWWDCFTGELFF.

The chain links TRBV5-5 to TRBJ2-3; 7 nucleotides line up with TRBD1. Looked up from germline, CDR1 is SGHKS and CDR2 is YYEKEE (reference sequence). The CDR3 sequence is 17 residues long. V trimming: 3 bases; J trimming: 2 bases; junction bases outside the gene matches: 12. For the CDR3, the DNA is TGTGCCAGCAGCTCCCCCCCTCGACAGGGAATCACAGATACGCAGTATTTT. Translating gives CASSSPPRQGITDTQYF.

This clonotype was seen ten or more times. The V gene is TRBV7-3, the J gene TRBJ2-1; possibly TRBD2 for D (5 bases). Trimming stripped 0 bases from V and 6 bases from J, with 18 bases between. Germline V gives CDR1 SGHTA, CDR2 FQGTGA. This CDR3 is built from 17 residues. The CDR3 loop reads CASSLTRSVGLANEQFF. In DNA, the CDR3 is TGTGCCAGCAGCTTAACGAGGTCCGTGGGCCTAGCCAATGAGCAGTTCTTC.

The chain is built from TRBV4-1 and TRBJ2-3; no definite D call. Trimming cost V 1 base and J 2 bases, with 4 bases left between them. This CDR3 contains 13 residues. The V gene's germline CDR1 is MGHRA and CDR2 YSYEKL. The CDR3 bases are TGCGCCAGCAGCCAAGCCCCCACAGATACGCAGTATTTT. As protein: CASSQAPTDTQYF.

Regarding this clonotype: At one end, the junction sequence differs from germline, possibly due to a read error. The V gene is TRBV13, the J gene TRBJ2-2; D gene ambiguous. Germline CDR1 reads PRHDT; CDR2 reads FYEKMQ (reference sequence). The CDR3 has 16 amino acids. This CDR3 reads CASSLGPGSTTGELFF. The CDR3 DNA follows: TGTGCCAGCAGCCTAGGCCCTGGGTCAACCACCGGGGAGCTGTTTTTT.

The V and J genes are TRBV20-1 and TRBJ2-1; 9 bases map to TRBD2. There are 16 residues in the CDR3. From germline, CDR1 is DFQATT and CDR2 SNEGSKA (reference sequence). V dropped 3 bases and J dropped 6; count of bases not matched to a gene: 12. CDR3 protein: CSASLAGSRGGNEQFF. DNA of the CDR3: TGCAGTGCTAGCCTAGCGGGATCCCGCGGGGGCAATGAGCAGTTCTTC.

The J gene is TRBJ2-7, the V gene TRBV3-1, with D hard to call. CDR1 LGHDT and CDR2 YNNKEL come from the germline V gene (reference sequence). Between the trimmed V and J ends, which lost 4 bases and 9 bases, there was a span of 7 bases. CDR3 size: 10 residues. CDR3: CASSRKRQYF. The CDR3 DNA is TGTGCCAGCAGCCGCAAACGGCAGTACTTC.

The chain uses TRBV4-1 and TRBJ2-7; 9 bases are a match to TRBD2. The CDR3 totals 14 residues. Germline-derived CDR1 and CDR2 are MGHRA and YSYEKL. J lost 3 bases, V lost 3 bases, and 3 bases had no gene match. Written as DNA, the CDR3 is TGCGCCAGCAGCCACGCGGGAGGGGACTACGAGCAGTACTTC. This sequence encodes CASSHAGGDYEQYF.

This sequence joins TRBV12-3 or TRBV12-4 and TRBJ2-1; 7 nucleotides match TRBD2. This CDR3 is 14 amino acids long. V was pared by 3 bases and J by 4 bases, with 3 bases of the junction left unmatched. The CDR3 DNA reads TGTGCCAGCAGTTTGTGGGAGGGGTACAATGAGCAGTTCTTC. Translating it yields CASSLWEGYNEQFF.

This clonotype was counted between two and nine times. The chain has TRBV4-1 and TRBJ2-7; TRBD2 is a possible D gene (5 bases). The CDR3 length is 14 residues. V shed 1 base and J shed 6 bases, with 13 bases lying between them. CDR1 and CDR2 (germline): MGHRA, YSYEKL. The CDR3 sequence is CASSQASSSTEQYF. As DNA, the CDR3 is TGCGCCAGCAGCCAAGCCTCCTCTAGCACCGAGCAGTACTTC.

The rearrangement joins TRBV5-1 to TRBJ2-7; D unclear. This CDR3 comprises 13 residues. Germline V lookup: CDR1 SGHRS, CDR2 YFSETQ. V was clipped by 0 bases and J by 7 bases, with 11 bases between them. CDR3 DNA: TGCGCCAGCAGCTTGGCAGAGTCCCGAGAGCAGTACTTC. Its translation is CASSLAESREQYF.

Many counts were recorded for this clonotype. The V and J genes are TRBV10-3 and TRBJ2-3, with 10 bases matching TRBD1. The CDR3 runs to 13 residues. Looked up from germline, CDR1 is ENHRY and CDR2 is SYGVKD. The V and J ends lost 7 bases and 3 bases, in that order; junction bases with no gene match: 1. The CDR3 region is CAIKGQGTDTQYF. The DNA for the CDR3 is TGTGCCATCAAGGGACAGGGGACAGATACGCAGTATTTT.